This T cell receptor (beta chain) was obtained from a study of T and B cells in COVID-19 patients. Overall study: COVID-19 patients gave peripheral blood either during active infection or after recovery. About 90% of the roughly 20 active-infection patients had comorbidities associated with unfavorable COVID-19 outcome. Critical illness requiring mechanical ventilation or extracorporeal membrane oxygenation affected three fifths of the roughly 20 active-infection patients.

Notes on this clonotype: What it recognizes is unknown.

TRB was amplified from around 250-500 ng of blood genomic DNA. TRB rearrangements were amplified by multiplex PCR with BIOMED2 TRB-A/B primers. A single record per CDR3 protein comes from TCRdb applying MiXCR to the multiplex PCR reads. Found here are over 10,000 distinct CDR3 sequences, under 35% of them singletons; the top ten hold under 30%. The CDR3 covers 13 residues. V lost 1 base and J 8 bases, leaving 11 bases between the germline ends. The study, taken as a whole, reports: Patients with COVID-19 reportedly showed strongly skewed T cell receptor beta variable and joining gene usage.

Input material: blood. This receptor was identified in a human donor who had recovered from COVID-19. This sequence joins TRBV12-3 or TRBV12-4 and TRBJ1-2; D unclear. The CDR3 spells CASSLGKAAGYTF. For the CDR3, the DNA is TGTGCCAGCAGTTTAGGGAAAGCAGCCGGCTACACCTTC.